This TCR beta chain was captured in a study of blood T cell repertoires in COVID-19. The CDR3 is 17 residues long. V lost 3 bases and J lost 3; bases outside the gene matches: 11. CDR1 and CDR2 (germline): LNHDA, SQIVND (reference sequence). Data came from immunoSEQ multiplex PCR; TCRdb stores just in-frame clones and leaves some out. The profile covers 250,000 or so clones, with 87% appearing a single time and roughly 1.6% taken by the ten largest. Material for sequencing was peripheral blood. V gene TRBV19 combines with J gene TRBJ2-5, with 9 bases fitting TRBD1. The sequence derives from a woman aged 40-49 years who had recovered from COVID-19. Written as DNA, the CDR3 is TGTGCCAGTAGTATGGCTGGGACAGGGTATAAAAAAGAGACCCAGTACTTC. As protein: CASSMAGTGYKKETQYF.